Following are 3 T cell receptor beta chains from one sample sequenced in a study of shared clonotypes between healthy human individuals. Sequencing was performed with immunoSEQ multiplex PCR; in TCRdb, only in-frame clones are kept and a portion is missing. The sample comprises 2.5 million or so clones, more than 90% of which are singletons, and around 0.14% rests with the top ten. The sample consisted of naive CD4+ T cells sorted from blood. The subset here: CD45RA+ positively selected. The receptor set was obtained from a man in his late teens or twenties in good health.

This chain joins TRBV7-2 and TRBJ1-2, with D maybe TRBD1 (6 bases). Trimming pared 4 bases from V and 4 bases from J, leaving 13 bases between. Per germline, CDR1 SGHTA and CDR2 FQGNSA. There are 14 residues in the CDR3. The chain's CDR3 is CASSSPGGLYGYTF. DNA of the CDR3: TGTGCCAGCAGCTCTCCTGGGGGGCTCTATGGCTACACCTTC.

This chain joins TRBV5-1 and TRBJ1-3; TRBD1 might be the D (5 bases). V was trimmed by 3 bases and J by 5 bases, leaving 12 bases between them. This CDR3 comprises 14 residues. The germline V gene has CDR1 SGHRS and CDR2 YFSETQ. The CDR3 sequence: CASSSGTDRNTIYF. The CDR3 DNA is TGCGCCAGCAGCTCCGGGACGGATCGAAACACCATATATTTT.

Note on this clone: Other DNA sequences in this specimen translate into the identical CDR3. The J gene is TRBJ2-3, the V gene TRBV19; D gene uncertain. Germline values: CDR1 LNHDA, CDR2 SQIVND (reference sequence). The CDR3 sequence is 11 residues long. The V gene lost 5 bases and the J gene lost 6 bases, with 6 bases spanning the gap. The CDR3: CASSALDTQYF. DNA of the CDR3: TGTGCCAGTAGTGCCCTCGATACGCAGTATTTT.